The rows below give T cell receptor beta chains drawn from one sample of a study of blood T cell repertoires in COVID-19. TCRdb keeps only in-frame clones here, not all; method: immunoSEQ multiplex PCR. The table lists fewer than 350,000 clones, approximately 90% of them singletons, with 6% to 6.5% in the top ten. The source material was PBMCs or T cells enriched from blood (not recorded which). Receptor source: a woman in her thirties or forties who had recovered from COVID-19. Both conserved end residues are part of each CDR3. A D gene is named only where the DNA matches it firmly. For some rows the clone size is stated as once, few or many, or as a class when expanded; others skip it.

v_call: TRBV6-5
d_call: .
j_call: TRBJ2-7
clone_size: .
cdr3_nt: TGTGCCAGCAGTTACGGTGGAGGGCTAGGAGGCGAGCAGTACTTC
cdr3_aa: CASSYGGGLGGEQYF

v_call: TRBV15
d_call: TRBD1
j_call: TRBJ2-7
clone_size: .
cdr3_nt: TGTGCCACCAGCAGAGAGAACGCCGGGACAGGGGTAGCCCACGAGCAGTACTTC
cdr3_aa: CATSRENAGTGVAHEQYF

v_call: TRBV3-1/TRBV3-2
d_call: .
j_call: TRBJ2-1
clone_size: .
cdr3_nt: TGTGCCAGCAGCCCGGCAGGAGCGGAGACATACAATGAGCAGTTCTTC
cdr3_aa: CASSPAGAETYNEQFF

v_call: TRBV4-1
d_call: .
j_call: TRBJ2-2
clone_size: .
cdr3_nt: TGCGCCAGCAGGCTCATACAGGGTACCGGGGAGCTGTTTTTT
cdr3_aa: CASRLIQGTGELFF

v_call: TRBV28
d_call: TRBD1
j_call: TRBJ2-7
clone_size: .
cdr3_nt: TGTGCCAGCAGTAGGAAAAGACAGGGGGTTGAGCAGTACTTC
cdr3_aa: CASSRKRQGVEQYF

v_call: TRBV7-2
d_call: .
j_call: TRBJ1-1
clone_size: once
cdr3_nt: TGTGCCAGCAGCTTAGTGGGCGGAGGGGTGCGGACTGAAGCTTTCTTT
cdr3_aa: CASSLVGGGVRTEAFF

v_call: TRBV28
d_call: .
j_call: TRBJ1-6
clone_size: .
cdr3_nt: TGTGCCAGCATTTCGGCAGGGCGCTATAATTCACCCCTCCACTTT
cdr3_aa: CASISAGRYNSPLHF

v_call: TRBV4-3
d_call: .
j_call: TRBJ2-7
clone_size: .
cdr3_nt: TGCGCCAGCAGCCAAGGGGCAGGGCTTTCTAGCGAGCAGTACTTC
cdr3_aa: CASSQGAGLSSEQYF

v_call: TRBV7-2
d_call: .
j_call: TRBJ2-1
clone_size: .
cdr3_nt: TGTGCCAGCAGCTTAGTAGCAGGAGGGAATGAGCAGTTCTTC
cdr3_aa: CASSLVAGGNEQFF

v_call: TRBV29-1
d_call: TRBD1
j_call: TRBJ2-1
clone_size: many
cdr3_nt: TGCAGCGTTGAGACAGGGAGTTTGTTCTTC
cdr3_aa: CSVETGSLFF

v_call: TRBV27
d_call: TRBD2
j_call: TRBJ2-7
clone_size: few
cdr3_nt: TGTGCCAGCAGTTTAAAGAGCGGGAGGGCCTACGAGCAGTACTTC
cdr3_aa: CASSLKSGRAYEQYF

v_call: TRBV27
d_call: TRBD1
j_call: TRBJ1-2
clone_size: .
cdr3_nt: TGTGCCAGCAGTCCAGGGACAGACGTTAACTATGGCTACACCTTC
cdr3_aa: CASSPGTDVNYGYTF

v_call: TRBV6-5
d_call: .
j_call: TRBJ2-6
clone_size: .
cdr3_nt: TGTGCCGCCCCACTCTCTGGGGCCAACGTCCTGACTTTC
cdr3_aa: CAAPLSGANVLTF

v_call: TRBV28
d_call: TRBD1
j_call: TRBJ1-6
clone_size: .
cdr3_nt: TGTGCCAGCAGCCCGAGACAGGGGAGGAATTCACCCCTCCACTTT
cdr3_aa: CASSPRQGRNSPLHF

v_call: TRBV28
d_call: TRBD2
j_call: TRBJ2-3
clone_size: .
cdr3_nt: TGTGCCAGCACCTTATACTCTAGCGGGAGCACAGATACGCAGTATTTT
cdr3_aa: CASTLYSSGSTDTQYF

v_call: TRBV2
d_call: TRBD1
j_call: TRBJ2-5
clone_size: .
cdr3_nt: TGTGCCAGCAGTGAAGGGACAGGGTGGGAGACCCAGTACTTC
cdr3_aa: CASSEGTGWETQYF

v_call: TRBV9
d_call: TRBD2
j_call: TRBJ2-1
clone_size: .
cdr3_nt: TGTGCCAGCAGCGATAGCGGGAGCTCCTACAATGAGCAGTTCTTC
cdr3_aa: CASSDSGSSYNEQFF

v_call: TRBV24-1
d_call: .
j_call: TRBJ2-3
clone_size: .
cdr3_nt: TGTGCCACCAGTGATTTGGGAGGGGCTAGCACAGATACGCAGTATTTT
cdr3_aa: CATSDLGGASTDTQYF

v_call: TRBV28
d_call: TRBD1
j_call: TRBJ1-5
clone_size: .
cdr3_nt: TGTGCCAGCAGCGGGACAGGAAACCCTAGCAATCAGCCCCAGCATTTT
cdr3_aa: CASSGTGNPSNQPQHF

v_call: TRBV5-3
d_call: TRBD1
j_call: TRBJ1-1
clone_size: .
cdr3_nt: TGTGCCAGAAGCGCGGGACAGGGGGAGGCTGAAGCTTTCTTT
cdr3_aa: CARSAGQGEAEAFF

v_call: TRBV3-1/TRBV3-2
d_call: .
j_call: TRBJ2-3
clone_size: .
cdr3_nt: TGTGCCAGCAGCCCCGGTCTTGGGCTGCGAGATACGCAGTATTTT
cdr3_aa: CASSPGLGLRDTQYF

v_call: TRBV4-3
d_call: TRBD2
j_call: TRBJ2-7
clone_size: .
cdr3_nt: TGCGCCAGCAGCCCTATCGACTACTTCTCTAGCGGGAGTCCCTACGAGCAGTACTTC
cdr3_aa: CASSPIDYFSSGSPYEQYF

v_call: TRBV18
d_call: .
j_call: TRBJ1-6
clone_size: .
cdr3_nt: TGTGCCAGCTCACCCACGGGGGAACGGTCACCCCTCCACTTT
cdr3_aa: CASSPTGERSPLHF

v_call: TRBV18
d_call: TRBD1
j_call: TRBJ1-3
clone_size: .
cdr3_nt: TGTGCCAGCTCTGAAACTGGACAGGGCTCTGGAAACACCATATATTTT
cdr3_aa: CASSETGQGSGNTIYF

v_call: TRBV10-3
d_call: TRBD1
j_call: TRBJ2-7
clone_size: .
cdr3_nt: TGTGCCATGGGGACAGGTTCGCGGGAGCAGTACTTC
cdr3_aa: CAMGTGSREQYF

v_call: TRBV3-1/TRBV3-2
d_call: .
j_call: TRBJ2-1
clone_size: .
cdr3_nt: TGTGCCAGCAGCCAACATTCGGGAAAGCCCTACAATGAGCAGTTCTTC
cdr3_aa: CASSQHSGKPYNEQFF

v_call: TRBV4-1
d_call: .
j_call: TRBJ1-5
clone_size: .
cdr3_nt: TGCGCCAGCAGCAAAGAGGGCAGGAACCATCAGCCCCAGCATTTT
cdr3_aa: CASSKEGRNHQPQHF

v_call: TRBV29-1
d_call: .
j_call: TRBJ1-5
clone_size: .
cdr3_nt: TGCAGCGTTGGCGACGGGCAGCCCCAGCATTTT
cdr3_aa: CSVGDGQPQHF

v_call: TRBV6-5
d_call: .
j_call: TRBJ1-1
clone_size: .
cdr3_nt: TGTGCCAGCAGTTGGGGACACAACACTGAAGCTTTCTTT
cdr3_aa: CASSWGHNTEAFF

v_call: TRBV7-2
d_call: .
j_call: TRBJ1-4
clone_size: .
cdr3_nt: TGTGCCAGCAGGTCTGCGGGGTTTGAAAAACTGTTTTTT
cdr3_aa: CASRSAGFEKLFF

v_call: TRBV28
d_call: TRBD1
j_call: TRBJ1-3
clone_size: .
cdr3_nt: TGTGCCAGCAGCCAACCTGACAGGGGGTATGAAAACACCATATATTTT
cdr3_aa: CASSQPDRGYENTIYF

v_call: TRBV3-1/TRBV3-2
d_call: .
j_call: TRBJ1-5
clone_size: .
cdr3_nt: TGTGCCAGCAGCCACTCCTGGCAGGGTGGTGGTCAGCCCCAGCATTTT
cdr3_aa: CASSHSWQGGGQPQHF

v_call: TRBV4-2
d_call: TRBD1
j_call: TRBJ2-1
clone_size: .
cdr3_nt: TGTGCCAGCAGCCCCTATTCTCGGACAGGGGACAATGAGCAGTTCTTC
cdr3_aa: CASSPYSRTGDNEQFF

v_call: TRBV10-2
d_call: TRBD2
j_call: TRBJ2-1
clone_size: .
cdr3_nt: TGCGCCAGAGGGACTAGCGGGAGGCATGAGCAGTTCTTC
cdr3_aa: CARGTSGRHEQFF

v_call: TRBV5-6
d_call: .
j_call: TRBJ2-7
clone_size: .
cdr3_nt: TGTGCCAGCAGCGGGGGGACGGGCCCCTACGAGCAGTACTTC
cdr3_aa: CASSGGTGPYEQYF

v_call: TRBV7-2
d_call: TRBD2
j_call: TRBJ2-2
clone_size: .
cdr3_nt: TGTGCCAGCAGCTCCGACCTTCTAGCGGGCACCGGGGAGCTGTTTTTT
cdr3_aa: CASSSDLLAGTGELFF

v_call: TRBV2
d_call: TRBD2
j_call: TRBJ2-7
clone_size: .
cdr3_nt: TGTGCCAGCAGAGACTCTAGCGGAGGGTACGAGCAGTACTTC
cdr3_aa: CASRDSSGGYEQYF